Below, 23 T cell receptor beta chains from the same sample are listed, as sequenced in a study of blood T cell repertoires in COVID-19. This table comes from immunoSEQ multiplex PCR, and its TCRdb copy is limited to in-frame clones, with some not included. Of approximately 80,000 clones listed, roughly four fifths are singletons. Sequencing was done on a sample of peripheral blood. The source of these receptors is a woman in her 70s with acute or convalescent COVID-19.

The V call is TRBV2, the J call TRBJ1-6; tentative D call: TRBD1 (5 bases). Looked up from germline, CDR1 is SNHLY and CDR2 is FYNNEI. Trimming left V 8 bases short and J 0 bases short, with 11 bases between. The CDR3 runs 15 residues. CDR3 residues: CASQGRSSYNSPLHF. In nucleotides, the CDR3 is TGTGCCAGCCAGGGCAGGAGCTCCTATAATTCACCCCTCCACTTT.

The table lists this clone with a count of one. The CDR3 coding sequence is TGTGCCAGCAGTTACTTCGGCAGGTCCGGCGAGCAGTACTTC. Its translation: CASSYFGRSGEQYF. The chain carries TRBV6-5 and TRBJ2-7; unclear D gene. This CDR3 is 14 amino acids long. Germline V gene data show CDR1 as MNHEY and CDR2 as SVGAGI. V lost 1 base and J 6 bases, leaving 13 bases between the germline ends.

There are a few counts of this clone. The chain links TRBV6-5 to TRBJ1-2; 9 bases match TRBD1. CDR1 MNHEY and CDR2 SVGAGI come from the germline V gene. V lost 6 bases to trimming and J lost 5 bases; unmatched junction nucleotides: 7. The CDR3 has 14 amino acids. CDR3 in amino acids: CASRVRDRDYGYTF. Here the CDR3 DNA reads TGTGCCAGCAGAGTCCGGGACAGGGATTATGGCTACACCTTC.

This chain joins TRBV10-3 and TRBJ2-3, with D perhaps matching TRBD1 (6 bases). Germline CDR1 ENHRY, CDR2 SYGVKD. V was trimmed by 3 bases and J by 5 bases, leaving 12 bases between them. The CDR3 is 14 amino acids. CDR3 coding DNA: TGTGCCATCAGTGACCCTTTAGGGGGAGATACGCAGTATTTT. It encodes CAISDPLGGDTQYF.

The sample holds a few counts of this clone. The chain recombines TRBV2 with TRBJ2-1, with D perhaps TRBD2 (5 bases). Germline V gene lookup returns CDR1 SNHLY and CDR2 FYNNEI. The V gene lost 2 bases and the J gene lost 9 bases, with 11 bases spanning the gap. The CDR3 is 13 residues long. The CDR3 region has the DNA TGTGCCAGCAGTGAAACGACCCGGGGTGAGCAGTTCTTC. Its protein is CASSETTRGEQFF.

This clone was counted a few times. The genes are TRBV3-1 (or the pseudogene TRBV3-2) and TRBJ2-1; maybe TRBD1 (6 bases). Germline V gene lookup returns CDR1 LGHDT and CDR2 YNNKEL (reference sequence). V gave up 0 bases and J gave up 5 bases, with 11 bases separating them. This CDR3 has 15 residues. CDR3 nucleotide sequence: TGTGCCAGCAGCCAAGAGGGGACAACTGACAATGAGCAGTTCTTC. Protein: CASSQEGTTDNEQFF.

The J gene is TRBJ2-7, the V gene TRBV15; TRBD1 matches 7 bases. V shed 0 bases and J 5 bases; nucleotides not matched to a gene: 10. Germline V gene data show CDR1 as LNHNV and CDR2 as YYDKDF (reference sequence). The CDR3 has 16 residues. The CDR3 sequence is CATSRDLTGSFNEQYF. The CDR3 nucleotides read TGTGCCACCAGCAGAGATTTGACAGGGAGTTTCAACGAGCAGTACTTC.

V usage is TRBV4-2 and J usage is TRBJ2-2; 8 nucleotides agree with TRBD2. Germline V gene data show CDR1 as LGHNA and CDR2 as YNFKEQ. The CDR3 spans 16 residues. Trimming at V came to 1 base and at J to 0 bases, leaving 1 base not matched to a gene. The chain's CDR3 is CASSQASGSNTGELFF. The CDR3 DNA reads as TGTGCCAGCAGCCAAGCTAGCGGGTCGAACACCGGGGAGCTGTTTTTT.

This sequence joins TRBV5-1 and TRBJ1-1; D is unresolved. The germline V gene encodes CDR1 SGHRS and CDR2 YFSETQ. V dropped 1 base and J dropped 4 bases, with 11 bases sitting between them. The CDR3 covers 14 residues. CDR3 region: CASSLWSGTTEAFF. CDR3 nucleotides: TGCGCCAGCAGCTTGTGGTCGGGAACCACTGAAGCTTTCTTT.

CDR3 DNA: TGTGCCAGCTCACCTACAGGGACAGGGGATGCCTATGGCTACACCTTC. It is translated as CASSPTGTGDAYGYTF. This chain joins TRBV18 and TRBJ1-2; the match to TRBD1 covers 10 bases. Germline trimming cut 3 bases from V and 4 bases from J; bases unmatched to any gene: 8. CDR1 is KGHSH, CDR2 LQKENI, per germline. This CDR3 has 16 residues.

J is TRBJ1-1 and V is TRBV5-1, with D possibly being TRBD1 (5 bases). The ends were cut back, 0 bases at V and 4 bases at J, with 13 bases in the middle. Germline V gene sequence: CDR1 SGHRS, CDR2 YFSETQ. The CDR3 covers 15 residues. The CDR3: CASSLAGPGGTEAFF. CDR3 DNA: TGCGCCAGCAGCTTGGCCGGGCCGGGGGGCACTGAAGCTTTCTTT.

This clone was observed once. V and J are TRBV7-9 and TRBJ1-1; no clear D gene. The V gene lost 1 base and the J gene lost 5 bases, with 8 bases spanning the gap. CDR1 is SEHNR and CDR2 is FQNEAQ in the germline V gene (reference sequence). This CDR3 has 13 residues. The CDR3 nucleotides are TGTGCCAGCAGCTTAGTTCCCGGGACTGAAGCTTTCTTT. Translated: CASSLVPGTEAFF. Complete variable domain (other parts from reference TRBV7-9 and TRBJ1-1): DTGVSQNPRHKITKRGQNVTFRCDPISEHNRLYWYRQTLGQGPEFLTYFQNEAQLEKSRLLSDRFSAERPKGSFSTLEIQRTEQGDSAMYLCASSLVPGTEAFFGQGTRLTVV.

The J gene is TRBJ1-6, the V gene TRBV28; D perhaps matches TRBD1 (5 bases). The CDR3 is 12 amino acids. Per the germline V gene, CDR1 is MDHEN and CDR2 is SYDVKM. Trimming removed 7 bases at V and 10 bases at J, with 11 bases between. The CDR3 DNA follows: TGTGCCAGCATGGCGCGGGGGTCACCCCTCCACTTT. This codes for CASMARGSPLHF.

This clone was seen only a few times. V and J are TRBV5-1 and TRBJ1-1; 8 bases map to TRBD1. The V gene's germline CDR1 is SGHRS and CDR2 YFSETQ. The CDR3 covers 15 residues. V dropped 0 bases and J dropped 3; count of bases not matched to a gene: 4. CDR3 sequence: CASSLAPGGYTEAFF. DNA of the CDR3: TGCGCCAGCAGCTTGGCCCCAGGGGGCTACACTGAAGCTTTCTTT.

The chain links TRBV14 to TRBJ1-1, with D possibly being TRBD1 (6 bases). This CDR3 region has 15 residues. With 2 bases removed from V and 7 bases from J, the gap between germline ends came to 17 bases. Germline loops: CDR1 SGHDN, CDR2 FVKESK. The CDR3, as DNA: TGTGCCAGCAGCCAACTCCAAGGACAGATAAGTGAAGCTTTCTTT. Its translation: CASSQLQGQISEAFF.

The rearrangement joins TRBV7-8 to TRBJ2-6; 7 bases agree with TRBD2. The CDR3 loop spans 15 amino acids. V lost 5 bases to trimming and J lost 2 bases; unmatched junction nucleotides: 3. Germline V gives CDR1 SGHVS, CDR2 FQNEAQ. The CDR3 DNA sequence: TGTGCCAGCAGCCCTGGGAGGGCTGGGGCCAACGTCCTGACTTTC. This gives the protein CASSPGRAGANVLTF. The full variable domain, rest sourced from reference TRBV7-8 and TRBJ2-6, is GAGVSQSPRYKVAKRGQDVALRCDPISGHVSLFWYQQALGQGPEFLTYFQNEAQLDKSGLPSDRFFAERPEGSVSTLKIQRTQQEDSAVYLCASSPGRAGANVLTFGAGSRLTVL.

The chain employs TRBV12-3 or TRBV12-4 and TRBJ1-1, with D uncertain. The V end lost 3 bases, the J end lost 2 bases, and 7 bases lay between the germline ends. This CDR3 is 13 amino acids long. The CDR3, as DNA: TGTGCCAGCAGTTTTCATCAAAACACTGAAGCTTTCTTT. Protein sequence: CASSFHQNTEAFF.

The V and J genes are TRBV2 and TRBJ1-4, with D perhaps TRBD1 (5 bases). Germline-derived CDR1 and CDR2 are SNHLY and FYNNEI. The CDR3 runs to 15 residues. Trimming removed 4 bases at V and 2 bases at J, with 11 bases between. The CDR3 protein is CASSGWTPTNEKLFF. In DNA form, the CDR3 reads TGTGCCAGCAGTGGCTGGACACCTACTAATGAAAAACTGTTTTTT.

This chain links TRBV3-1 (or the pseudogene TRBV3-2) with TRBJ1-2, with TRBD1 matching 8 bases. The germline V gene encodes CDR1 LGHDT and CDR2 YNNKEL (reference sequence). Unmatched junction bases numbered 7, after V lost 3 bases and J lost 10 bases. The CDR3 loop spans 13 amino acids. As DNA, the CDR3 is TGTGCCAGCAGCCAGGCAGGACAGGGCGCCTACACCTTC. Its translation: CASSQAGQGAYTF.

A few counts support this clone. This sequence joins TRBV28 and TRBJ2-5, with TRBD1 identical over 7 bases. The V and J ends lost 4 bases and 2 bases, in that order; junction bases with no gene match: 7. In germline, CDR1 is MDHEN, CDR2 SYDVKM. This CDR3 is built from 15 residues. CDR3 DNA sequence: TGTGCCAGCAGTTATCTGACAGGGTGGCAAGAGACCCAGTACTTC. This sequence encodes CASSYLTGWQETQYF.

In its sample, this clone was seen a few times. The V and J genes are TRBV7-2 and TRBJ1-5; D is unclear. Germline lookup yields CDR1 SGHTA and CDR2 FQGNSA. The CDR3 covers 13 residues. Trimming shortened V by 1 base and J by 5 bases, and 6 bases separated the two germline ends. DNA of the CDR3: TGTGCCAGCAGCTTAGTATCTGATCAGCCCCAGCATTTT. It codes for CASSLVSDQPQHF. The complete variable domain, with remaining parts taken from reference TRBV7-2 and TRBJ1-5, reads GAGVSQSPSNKVTEKGKDVELRCDPISGHTALYWYRQSLGQGLEFLIYFQGNSAPDKSGLPSDRFSAERTGGSVSTLTIQRTQQEDSAVYLCASSLVSDQPQHFGDGTRLSIL.

In its sample, this clone was seen once. The genes are TRBV5-8 and TRBJ2-1, with D maybe TRBD1 (7 bases). Germline V gene data show CDR1 as SGHTS and CDR2 as YDEGEE. The CDR3 loop spans 14 amino acids. V was clipped by 5 bases and J by 6 bases, with 15 bases between them. This CDR3 is CASSGRGASNEQFF. The DNA for the CDR3 is TGTGCCAGCAGTGGCAGGGGGGCATCCAATGAGCAGTTCTTC. The whole variable domain, remainder taken from reference TRBV5-8 and TRBJ2-1, is EAGVTQSPTHLIKTRGQQATLRCSPISGHTSVYWYQQALGLGLQFLLWYDEGEERNRGNFPPRFSGRQFPNYSSELNVNALELEDSALYLCASSGRGASNEQFFGPGTRLTVL.

The chain joins TRBV2 to TRBJ2-2, with TRBD1 matching 10 bases. This CDR3 has 16 amino acids. Germline V gene data show CDR1 as SNHLY and CDR2 as FYNNEI. V trimming: 6 bases; J trimming: 6 bases; junction bases outside the gene matches: 10. The CDR3 DNA sequence: TGTGCCAGCAGAGACTCCGGGACAGGGGCCGCCGGGGAGCTGTTTTTT. Amino acid sequence: CASRDSGTGAAGELFF.